A single count supports the clone carrying this TCR beta chain. Its cognate antigen is unknown. During the collection period, no donor immune events like infections were recorded. The data were taken from a study of identifying expanded T cells in peripheral blood. TCRdb's copy holds only in-frame clones and misses some; the assay was immunoSEQ multiplex PCR. This sample has some 100,000 clones; roughly 87% occur once, and the top ten carry about a sixth. CDR3 length equals 15 residues. Trimming took off 1 base at V and 3 bases at J, with 10 bases between the two ends. Per the germline V gene, CDR1 is SGHTA and CDR2 is FQGNSA. The study's findings and limits: Technical replicates showed around 1.1 changed clones; approximately two weeks around 15; four weeks 19. Clone count variance between approximately 2-week samples rose with total template count.

The chain recombines TRBV7-2 with TRBJ2-1, with D uncertain. The receptor was isolated from a person aged 18-70 years in good health. Sequencing was carried out using blood. The CDR3 region is CASSLGTPHYNEQFF. The CDR3 nucleotides read TGTGCCAGCAGCTTAGGCACCCCACACTACAATGAGCAGTTCTTC.